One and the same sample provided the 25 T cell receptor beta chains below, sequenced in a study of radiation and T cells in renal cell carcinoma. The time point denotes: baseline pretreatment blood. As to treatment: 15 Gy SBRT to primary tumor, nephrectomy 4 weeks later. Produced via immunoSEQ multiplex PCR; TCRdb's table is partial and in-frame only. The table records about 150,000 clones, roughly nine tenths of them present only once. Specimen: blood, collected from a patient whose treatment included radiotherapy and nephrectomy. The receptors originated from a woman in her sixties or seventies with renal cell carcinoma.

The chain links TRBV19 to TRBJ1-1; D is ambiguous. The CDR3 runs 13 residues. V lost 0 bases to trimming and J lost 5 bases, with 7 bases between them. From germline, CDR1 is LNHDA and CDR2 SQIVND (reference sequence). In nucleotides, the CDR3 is TGTGCCAGTAGTATAGATCTCGGGACTGAAGCTTTCTTT. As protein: CASSIDLGTEAFF. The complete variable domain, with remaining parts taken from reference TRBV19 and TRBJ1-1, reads DGGITQSPKYLFRKEGQNVTLSCEQNLNHDAMYWYRQDPGQGLRLIYYSQIVNDFQKGDIAEGYSVSREKKESFPLTVTSAQKNPTAFYLCASSIDLGTEAFFGQGTRLTVV.

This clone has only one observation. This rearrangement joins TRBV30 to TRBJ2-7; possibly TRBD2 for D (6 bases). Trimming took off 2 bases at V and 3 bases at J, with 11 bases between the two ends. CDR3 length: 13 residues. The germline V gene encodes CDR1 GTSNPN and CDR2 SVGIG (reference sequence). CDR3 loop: CAWSPPSDYEQYF. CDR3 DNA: TGTGCCTGGAGTCCACCTAGCGACTACGAGCAGTACTTC.

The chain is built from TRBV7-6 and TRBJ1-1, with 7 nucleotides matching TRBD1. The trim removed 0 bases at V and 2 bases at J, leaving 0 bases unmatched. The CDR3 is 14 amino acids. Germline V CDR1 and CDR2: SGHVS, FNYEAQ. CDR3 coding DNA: TGTGCCAGCAGCTTAGCAGGGGGCAACACTGAAGCTTTCTTT. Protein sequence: CASSLAGGNTEAFF. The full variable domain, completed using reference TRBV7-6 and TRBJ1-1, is GAGVSQSPRYKVTKRGQDVALRCDPISGHVSLYWYRQALGQGPEFLTYFNYEAQQDKSGLPNDRFSAERPEGSISTLTIQRTEQRDSAMYRCASSLAGGNTEAFFGQGTRLTVV.

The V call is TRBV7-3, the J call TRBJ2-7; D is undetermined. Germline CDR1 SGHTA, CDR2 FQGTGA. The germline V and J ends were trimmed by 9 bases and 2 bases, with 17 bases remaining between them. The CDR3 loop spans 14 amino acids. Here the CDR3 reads CASPQADQAYEQYF. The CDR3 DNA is TGTGCCAGTCCCCAGGCAGACCAGGCCTACGAGCAGTACTTC.

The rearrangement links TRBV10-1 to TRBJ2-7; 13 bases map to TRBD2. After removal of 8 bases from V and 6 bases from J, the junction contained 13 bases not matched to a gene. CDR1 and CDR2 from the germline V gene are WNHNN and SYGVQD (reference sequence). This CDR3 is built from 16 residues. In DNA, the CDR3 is TGCGCCAGCCGTTCTCTTATAGGACTAGCGGGGGTCGAGCAGTACTTC. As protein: CASRSLIGLAGVEQYF.

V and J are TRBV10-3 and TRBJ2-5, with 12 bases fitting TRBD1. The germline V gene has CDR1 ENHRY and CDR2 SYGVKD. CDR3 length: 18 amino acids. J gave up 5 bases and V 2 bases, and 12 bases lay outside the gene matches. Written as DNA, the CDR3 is TGTGCCATCAGTGAGGGGGGACAGGGGGCCTCGAGGAGGGAGACCCAGTACTTC. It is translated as CAISEGGQGASRRETQYF.

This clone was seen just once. The CDR3 DNA reads TGTGCCAGCAGCTTGAGTTACACCTTC. Its protein is CASSLSYTF. V usage is TRBV5-8 and J usage is TRBJ1-2; D remains unclear. CDR1 SGHTS and CDR2 YDEGEE come from the germline V gene. The CDR3 spans 9 residues. V was pared by 1 base and J by 11 bases, with 3 bases between. Together with reference TRBV5-8 and TRBJ1-2, the CDR3 gives the full variable domain: EAGVTQSPTHLIKTRGQQATLRCSPISGHTSVYWYQQALGLGLQFLLWYDEGEERNRGNFPPRFSGRQFPNYSSELNVNALELEDSALYLCASSLSYTFGSGTRLTVV.

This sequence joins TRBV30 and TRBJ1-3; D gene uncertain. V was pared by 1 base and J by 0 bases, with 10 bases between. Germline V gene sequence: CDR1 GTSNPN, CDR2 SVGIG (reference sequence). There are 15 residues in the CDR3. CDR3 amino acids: CAWSENSFSGNTIYF. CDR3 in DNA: TGTGCCTGGAGTGAGAACAGCTTCTCTGGAAACACCATATATTTT.

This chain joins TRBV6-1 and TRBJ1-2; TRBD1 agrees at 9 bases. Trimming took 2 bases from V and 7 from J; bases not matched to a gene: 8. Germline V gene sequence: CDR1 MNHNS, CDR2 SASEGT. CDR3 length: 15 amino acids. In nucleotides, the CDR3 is TGTGCCAGCAGTGAAAGTCCGGGACAGGGATCTGGCTACACCTTC. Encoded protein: CASSESPGQGSGYTF.

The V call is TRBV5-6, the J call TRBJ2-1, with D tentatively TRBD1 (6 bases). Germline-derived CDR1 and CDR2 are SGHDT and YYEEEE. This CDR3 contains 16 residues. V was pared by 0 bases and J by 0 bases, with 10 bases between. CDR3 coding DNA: TGTGCCAGCAGCTTGGTAATAGGGGGCTCCTACAATGAGCAGTTCTTC. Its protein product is CASSLVIGGSYNEQFF. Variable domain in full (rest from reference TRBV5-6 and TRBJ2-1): DAGVTQSPTHLIKTRGQQVTLRCSPKSGHDTVSWYQQALGQGPQFIFQYYEEEERQRGNFPDRFSGHQFPNYSSELNVNALLLGDSALYLCASSLVIGGSYNEQFFGPGTRLTVL.

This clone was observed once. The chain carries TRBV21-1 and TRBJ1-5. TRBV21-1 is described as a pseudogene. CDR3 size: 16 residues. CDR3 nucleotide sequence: TGTGCCAGCAGCAAATCGGGCTGCCCCAGCAATCAGCCCCAGCATTTT. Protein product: CASSKSGCPSNQPQHF.

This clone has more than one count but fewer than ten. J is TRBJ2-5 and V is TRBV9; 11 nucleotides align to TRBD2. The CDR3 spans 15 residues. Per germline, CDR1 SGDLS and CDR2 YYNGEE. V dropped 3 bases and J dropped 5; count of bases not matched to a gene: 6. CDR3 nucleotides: TGTGCCAGCAGCGGACGACTAGCGGGGCGGGAGACCCAGTACTTC. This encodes CASSGRLAGRETQYF.

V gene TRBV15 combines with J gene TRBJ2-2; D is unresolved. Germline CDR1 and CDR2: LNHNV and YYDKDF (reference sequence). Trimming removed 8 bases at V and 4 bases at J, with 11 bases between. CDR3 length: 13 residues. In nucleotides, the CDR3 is TGTGCCACCGGGGTTACCTCCACCGGGGAGCTGTTTTTT. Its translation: CATGVTSTGELFF.

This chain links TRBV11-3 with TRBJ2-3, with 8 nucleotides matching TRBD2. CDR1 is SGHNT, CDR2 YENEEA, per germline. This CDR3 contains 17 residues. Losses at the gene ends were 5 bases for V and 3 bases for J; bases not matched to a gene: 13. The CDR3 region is CASSGPTRAGVTDTQYF. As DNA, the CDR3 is TGTGCCAGCAGCGGTCCTACGAGAGCGGGGGTAACAGATACGCAGTATTTT. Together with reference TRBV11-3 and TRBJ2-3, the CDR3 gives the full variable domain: EAGVVQSPRYKIIEKKQPVAFWCNPISGHNTLYWYLQNLGQGPELLIRYENEEAVDDSQLPKDRFSAERLKGVDSTLKIQPAELGDSAVYLCASSGPTRAGVTDTQYFGPGTRLTVL.

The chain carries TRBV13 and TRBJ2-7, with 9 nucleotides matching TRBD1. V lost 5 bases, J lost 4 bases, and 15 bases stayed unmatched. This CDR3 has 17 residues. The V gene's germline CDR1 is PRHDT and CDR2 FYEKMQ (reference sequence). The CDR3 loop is CASSPPPNRGLQYEQYF. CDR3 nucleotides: TGTGCCAGCAGCCCCCCCCCAAACAGGGGGCTTCAATACGAGCAGTACTTC.

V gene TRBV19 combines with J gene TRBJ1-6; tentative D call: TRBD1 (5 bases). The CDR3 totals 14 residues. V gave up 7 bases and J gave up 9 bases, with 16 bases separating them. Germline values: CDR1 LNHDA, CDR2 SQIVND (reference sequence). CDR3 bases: TGTGCCAGTAATGGAGGGACGGTTGGTTCACCCCTCCACTTT. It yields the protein CASNGGTVGSPLHF.

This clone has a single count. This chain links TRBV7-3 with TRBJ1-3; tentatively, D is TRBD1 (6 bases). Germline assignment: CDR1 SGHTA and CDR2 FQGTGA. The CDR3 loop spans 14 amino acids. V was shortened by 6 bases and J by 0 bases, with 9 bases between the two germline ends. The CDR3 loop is CASRLDSSGNTIYF. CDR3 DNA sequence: TGTGCCAGCAGACTGGACAGCTCTGGAAACACCATATATTTT.

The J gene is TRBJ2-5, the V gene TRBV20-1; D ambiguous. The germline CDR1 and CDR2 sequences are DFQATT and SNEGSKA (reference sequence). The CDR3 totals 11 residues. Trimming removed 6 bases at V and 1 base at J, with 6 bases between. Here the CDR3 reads CSALPQETQYF. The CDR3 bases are TGCAGTGCCTTACCCCAAGAGACCCAGTACTTC.

The CDR3, as DNA: TGTGCAAGCCGGGGTGGACAATCAAATTCACCCCTCCACTTT. Its protein product is CASRGGQSNSPLHF. The chain couples TRBV5-6 to TRBJ1-6; the D gene is possibly TRBD1 (5 bases). Germline values: CDR1 SGHDT, CDR2 YYEEEE. The length of the CDR3 is 14 residues.

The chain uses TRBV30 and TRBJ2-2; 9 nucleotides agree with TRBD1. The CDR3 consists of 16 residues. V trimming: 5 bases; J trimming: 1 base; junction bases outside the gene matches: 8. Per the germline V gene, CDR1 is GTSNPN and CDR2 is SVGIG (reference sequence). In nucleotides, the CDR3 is TGTGCCTGGGATAGATCGGGACAGGGGAACACCGGGGAGCTGTTTTTT. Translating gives CAWDRSGQGNTGELFF.

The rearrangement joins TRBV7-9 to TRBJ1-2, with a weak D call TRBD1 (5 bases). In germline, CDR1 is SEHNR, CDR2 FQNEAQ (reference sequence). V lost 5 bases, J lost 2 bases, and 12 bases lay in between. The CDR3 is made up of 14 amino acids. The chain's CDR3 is CASSPRDPNYGYTF. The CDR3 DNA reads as TGTGCCAGCAGCCCCCGGGACCCAAACTATGGCTACACCTTC.

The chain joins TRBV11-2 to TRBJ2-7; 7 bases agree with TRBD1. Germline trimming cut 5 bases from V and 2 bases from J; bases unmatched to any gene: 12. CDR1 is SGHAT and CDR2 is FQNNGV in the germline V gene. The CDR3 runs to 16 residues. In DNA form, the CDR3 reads TGTGCCAGCAGCCCCTCAAAAGGGACAGCTCCCTACGAGCAGTACTTC. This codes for CASSPSKGTAPYEQYF.

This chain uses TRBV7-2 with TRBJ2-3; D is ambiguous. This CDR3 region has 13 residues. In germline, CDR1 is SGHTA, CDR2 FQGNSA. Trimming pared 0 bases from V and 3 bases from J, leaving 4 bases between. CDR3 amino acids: CASSLAETDTQYF. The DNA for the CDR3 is TGTGCCAGCAGCTTAGCGGAGACAGATACGCAGTATTTT. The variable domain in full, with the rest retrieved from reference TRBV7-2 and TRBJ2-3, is GAGVSQSPSNKVTEKGKDVELRCDPISGHTALYWYRQSLGQGLEFLIYFQGNSAPDKSGLPSDRFSAERTGGSVSTLTIQRTQQEDSAVYLCASSLAETDTQYFGPGTRLTVL.

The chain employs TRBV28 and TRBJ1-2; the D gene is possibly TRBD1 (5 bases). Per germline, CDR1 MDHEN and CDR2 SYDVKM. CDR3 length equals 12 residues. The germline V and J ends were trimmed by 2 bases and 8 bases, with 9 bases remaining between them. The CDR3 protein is CASSLPGRGYTF. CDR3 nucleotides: TGTGCCAGCAGTTTACCAGGGCGAGGCTACACCTTC.

For the CDR3, the DNA is TGTGCCAGCAGCCCCCGGACGTCCCTCGGAGCTTTCTTT. Amino acids: CASSPRTSLGAFF. The V call is TRBV9, the J call TRBJ1-1; D remains unclear. V lost 4 bases to trimming and J lost 10 bases, with 17 bases between them. The CDR3 is made up of 13 amino acids. Germline CDR1 and CDR2: SGDLS and YYNGEE.